The 20 T cell receptor beta chains in this list originate from one sample, sequenced in a study of T cell responses to AZD1222 COVID-19 vaccine. Here immunoSEQ multiplex PCR was the method, and the copy in TCRdb shows in-frame clones only, minus some. The sample holds more than 70,000 clones, around nine tenths seen once. Sequencing was performed on peripheral blood, taken 28 days after the second AZD1222 dose. These receptors came from an adult who received the AZD1222 COVID-19 vaccine.

This chain joins TRBV5-5 and TRBJ1-1; D gene unclear. Trimming removed 7 bases at V and 0 bases at J, with 19 bases between. This CDR3 region has 16 residues. Germline CDR1 SGHKS, CDR2 YYEKEE (reference sequence). DNA of the CDR3: TGTGCCAGCCATCGATCGGTGCCTTCTCTGAACACTGAAGCTTTCTTT. It yields the protein CASHRSVPSLNTEAFF.

This rearrangement joins TRBV6-2 or TRBV6-3 to TRBJ2-2; D uncertain. Germline CDR1 and CDR2: MNHEY and SVGEGT. The CDR3 is 16 residues long. V shed 0 bases and J shed 1 base, with 9 bases lying between them. CDR3 coding DNA: TGTGCCAGCAGTTACTCCCACAGAGTGAACACCGGGGAGCTGTTTTTT. Its protein product is CASSYSHRVNTGELFF.

The chain employs TRBV7-9 and TRBJ1-1; 7 bases align to TRBD1. The CDR3 extends over 15 amino acids. Looked up from germline, CDR1 is SEHNR and CDR2 is FQNEAQ (reference sequence). V was pared by 4 bases and J by 4 bases, with 9 bases of the junction left unmatched. The CDR3 loop reads CASSSEGAGGTEAFF. CDR3 nucleotides: TGTGCCAGCAGCTCTGAGGGGGCCGGGGGCACTGAAGCTTTCTTT.

The chain links TRBV27 to TRBJ2-7, with D unclear. The V end lost 3 bases, the J end lost 0 bases, and 9 bases lay between the germline ends. The CDR3 length is 14 residues. Germline V CDR1 and CDR2: MNHEY, SMNVEV (reference sequence). The CDR3 sequence: CASSLGWSSYEQYF. The CDR3 nucleotides read TGTGCCAGCAGTTTGGGCTGGAGCTCCTACGAGCAGTACTTC.

The chain uses TRBV10-3 and TRBJ2-3; D gene unclear. This CDR3 has 11 amino acids. The germline V and J ends were trimmed by 10 bases and 5 bases, with 10 bases remaining between them. Germline V lookup: CDR1 ENHRY, CDR2 SYGVKD. The CDR3 here is CATSLEDTQYF. CDR3 sequence (DNA): TGTGCCACTAGTCTTGAAGATACGCAGTATTTT.

The CDR3 spells CASSQQSGGAEAFF. Here the CDR3 DNA reads TGCGCCAGCAGCCAACAATCGGGGGGGGCTGAAGCTTTCTTT. This rearrangement joins TRBV10-1 to TRBJ1-1; D perhaps matches TRBD1 (5 bases). Between the trimmed V and J ends, which lost 6 bases and 6 bases, there was a span of 17 bases. Looked up from germline, CDR1 is WNHNN and CDR2 is SYGVQD (reference sequence). CDR3 length: 14 amino acids.

The chain links TRBV7-8 to TRBJ1-1; D gene ambiguous. Germline CDR1 SGHVS, CDR2 FQNEAQ. The CDR3 has 13 amino acids. The V end was cut by 3 bases, the J end by 7 bases, with 12 bases between. CDR3 residues: CASSLGLHREAFF. CDR3 sequence (DNA): TGTGCCAGCAGCTTGGGGTTACACCGTGAAGCTTTCTTT.

J is TRBJ2-7 and V is TRBV2; D gene uncertain. Deletions cut 4 bases from V and 5 bases from J, with 3 bases between. This CDR3 spans 10 amino acids. Looked up from germline, CDR1 is SNHLY and CDR2 is FYNNEI. CDR3 sequence (DNA): TGTGCCAGCAGTGTCAACGAGCAGTACTTC. This sequence encodes CASSVNEQYF.

This chain joins TRBV5-1 and TRBJ1-2, with 7 nucleotides matching TRBD1. V shed 4 bases and J 5 bases; nucleotides not matched to a gene: 8. The CDR3 sequence is 14 residues long. Germline lookup yields CDR1 SGHRS and CDR2 YFSETQ. The CDR3 region has the DNA TGCGCCAGCAGCAGAGACGGGACAGCTTATGGCTACACCTTC. Translating gives CASSRDGTAYGYTF.

The gene calls are TRBV7-8 and TRBJ2-5; tentative D call: TRBD2 (6 bases). This CDR3 spans 13 amino acids. Deletions cut 5 bases from V and 5 bases from J, with 12 bases between. Germline V gene lookup returns CDR1 SGHVS and CDR2 FQNEAQ. This chain's CDR3 is CASSPWREETQYF. The CDR3 region has the DNA TGTGCCAGCAGCCCCTGGAGGGAGGAGACCCAGTACTTC.

This clone has a handful of counts. The chain recombines TRBV7-8 with TRBJ1-1; 9 nucleotides match TRBD1. V trimming: 4 bases; J trimming: 7 bases; junction bases outside the gene matches: 7. Germline CDR1 SGHVS, CDR2 FQNEAQ. This CDR3 spans 14 amino acids. The CDR3 sequence: CASSSTTGGDEAFF. CDR3 in DNA: TGTGCCAGCAGCTCGACTACAGGGGGCGATGAAGCTTTCTTT.

This clone was observed once. The chain employs TRBV6-5 and TRBJ1-1; 9 bases line up with TRBD1. Germline V gene sequence: CDR1 MNHEY, CDR2 SVGAGI. With 6 bases clipped from V and 8 bases from J, the junction kept 10 bases outside the gene matches. The CDR3 runs 14 residues. CDR3 region: CASRPLGTGPEAFF. CDR3 coding DNA: TGTGCCAGCAGGCCACTTGGGACAGGGCCGGAAGCTTTCTTT.

This sequence joins TRBV24-1 and TRBJ2-5; 7 nucleotides line up with TRBD1. The ends lost 4 bases at V and 4 bases at J; junction bases unmatched: 2. The CDR3 sequence is 13 residues long. The germline CDR1 and CDR2 sequences are KGHDR and SFDVKD. CDR3 residues: CATSENRGETQYF. For the CDR3, the DNA is TGTGCCACCAGTGAAAACAGGGGAGAGACCCAGTACTTC.

This rearrangement joins TRBV10-3 to TRBJ2-5; the D gene is possibly TRBD1 (7 bases). The CDR3 contains 18 residues. Germline V gives CDR1 ENHRY, CDR2 SYGVKD. V lost 2 bases, J lost 0 bases, and 19 bases lay in between. In DNA, the CDR3 is TGTGCCATCAGTGAGGGAACCAAGGGCAGGGGGGACCAAGAGACCCAGTACTTC. As protein: CAISEGTKGRGDQETQYF.

The V and J genes are TRBV7-9 and TRBJ2-3, with D perhaps TRBD2 (5 bases). Trimming stripped 4 bases from V and 4 bases from J, with 15 bases between. Germline V CDR1 and CDR2: SEHNR, FQNEAQ (reference sequence). The CDR3 extends over 15 amino acids. The CDR3 nucleotides read TGTGCCAGCAGCTCAGGACTGCTAGAGTCAGATACGCAGTATTTT. Its protein product is CASSSGLLESDTQYF.

This chain joins TRBV6-5 and TRBJ2-1; D is unresolved. The CDR3 extends over 12 amino acids. Germline values: CDR1 MNHEY, CDR2 SVGAGI. V was cut by 11 bases and J by 7 bases, with 15 bases left in between. CDR3 nucleotides: TGTGCCGGCGGCCTAGAATCGAATGAGCAGTTCTTC. This sequence encodes CAGGLESNEQFF.

V and J are TRBV9 and TRBJ1-2; tentative D call: TRBD1 (6 bases). This CDR3 has 21 amino acids. V was cut by 0 bases and J by 5 bases, with 32 bases left in between. Per germline, CDR1 SGDLS and CDR2 YYNGEE. The CDR3 DNA reads TGTGCCAGCAGCGTAGCACAGCTACCTCATGACAGGTTACCCTTGGGGTATGGCTACACCTTC. It encodes CASSVAQLPHDRLPLGYGYTF.

The rearrangement joins TRBV6-6 to TRBJ1-3; D unclear. The V end was cut by 2 bases, the J end by 0 bases, with 2 bases between. CDR3 length equals 13 residues. Looked up from germline, CDR1 is MNHNY and CDR2 is SVGAGI (reference sequence). The chain's CDR3 is CASSYDSGNTIYF. The CDR3 coding sequence is TGTGCCAGCAGTTACGACTCTGGAAACACCATATATTTT.

V and J are TRBV7-8 and TRBJ1-5; D is possibly TRBD1 (5 bases). Deletions cut 1 base from V and 7 bases from J, with 8 bases between. The germline CDR1 and CDR2 sequences are SGHVS and FQNEAQ. This CDR3 is 13 amino acids long. This CDR3 reads CASSLGGVQPQHF. The CDR3 DNA reads TGTGCCAGCAGCTTAGGGGGGGTGCAGCCCCAGCATTTT.

This clone was counted only a few times. This sequence joins TRBV5-5 and TRBJ1-1; 7 bases fit TRBD1. CDR1 is SGHKS, CDR2 YYEKEE, per germline (reference sequence). Losses at the gene ends were 2 bases for V and 1 base for J; bases not matched to a gene: 8. This CDR3 region has 16 residues. CDR3 in DNA: TGTGCCAGCAGCTTTTTTACAGGGGTGAGGAACACTGAAGCTTTCTTT. Its protein product is CASSFFTGVRNTEAFF.